These T cell receptor beta chains were read from a single sample in a study of blood T cell repertoires in COVID-19. Sequencing was performed with immunoSEQ multiplex PCR; in TCRdb, only in-frame clones are kept and a portion is missing. Here the sample spans 97,000 or so clones, roughly 92% being singletons. The specimen sequenced was peripheral blood. The source is a woman in her 50s with COVID-19, enrolled during active disease. The CDR3 runs from the conserved cysteine through the conserved F or W. The D gene is left open where the match is weak. Some rows mark clone size as missing; the rest say once, few, many or name a class of expanded clone.

CDR3 DNA: TGTGCCAGCAGTTTAATAGGGGACTATGGCTACACCTTC; CDR3 protein: CASSLIGDYGYTF; J gene: TRBJ1-2; clone size: once; D gene: -; V gene: TRBV12-3/TRBV12-4
CDR3 DNA: TGTGCCAGCAGCAAAGTAACGGGAAGGCAGCCCCAGCATTTT; CDR3 protein: CASSKVTGRQPQHF; J gene: TRBJ1-5; clone size: -; D gene: -; V gene: TRBV21-1
CDR3 DNA: TGCGCCAGCAGTGAGTCTGAGGGCGGGGAGCTGTTTTTT; CDR3 protein: CASSESEGGELFF; J gene: TRBJ2-2; clone size: -; D gene: -; V gene: TRBV10-1
CDR3 DNA: TGTGCCAGCAGTTCGGGGGGGAGCTATGGCTACACCTTC; CDR3 protein: CASSSGGSYGYTF; J gene: TRBJ1-2; clone size: -; D gene: -; V gene: TRBV27
CDR3 DNA: TGTGCCAGCAGTTTAGGAGGCCCGGCCTACGAGCAGTACTTC; CDR3 protein: CASSLGGPAYEQYF; J gene: TRBJ2-7; clone size: -; D gene: -; V gene: TRBV28
CDR3 DNA: TGTGCCAGCAGCTTAGGACCTACCAGCGGGAACCAAGAGACCCAGTACTTC; CDR3 protein: CASSLGPTSGNQETQYF; J gene: TRBJ2-5; clone size: -; D gene: TRBD2; V gene: TRBV5-4
CDR3 DNA: TGTGCCACCAGCAGAGATCTCCCGGGCTCTGGAAACACCATATATTTT; CDR3 protein: CATSRDLPGSGNTIYF; J gene: TRBJ1-3; clone size: -; D gene: -; V gene: TRBV15
CDR3 DNA: TGTGCCAGCAGCTTTTATACAGGGGCTGATGGAAACACCATATATTTT; CDR3 protein: CASSFYTGADGNTIYF; J gene: TRBJ1-3; clone size: -; D gene: TRBD1; V gene: TRBV7-9
CDR3 DNA: TGTGCCAGCAGCTTAGTAGGGGACACCCGGGGCTACACCTTC; CDR3 protein: CASSLVGDTRGYTF; J gene: TRBJ1-2; clone size: -; D gene: -; V gene: TRBV7-9
CDR3 DNA: TGTGCCAGCAGTGAGGTGAACACTGAAGCTTTCTTT; CDR3 protein: CASSEVNTEAFF; J gene: TRBJ1-1; clone size: -; D gene: -; V gene: TRBV28
CDR3 DNA: TGCGCCAGCAGCCAAGAGGCCACAGAAAATCAGCCCCAGCATTTT; CDR3 protein: CASSQEATENQPQHF; J gene: TRBJ1-5; clone size: -; D gene: -; V gene: TRBV4-3
CDR3 DNA: TGCAGCGTCGGCGGACAGGCAAAGTTCTTC; CDR3 protein: CSVGGQAKFF; J gene: TRBJ2-1; clone size: -; D gene: TRBD1; V gene: TRBV29-1
CDR3 DNA: TGTGCCAGCAGCTTAGCTGGAGTAGGAGGTTCACCCCTCCACTTT; CDR3 protein: CASSLAGVGGSPLHF; J gene: TRBJ1-6; clone size: -; D gene: -; V gene: TRBV7-2
CDR3 DNA: TGTGCCAGCAGTCGAGGGGGAGGGTACGAGCAGTACTTC; CDR3 protein: CASSRGGGYEQYF; J gene: TRBJ2-7; clone size: -; D gene: -; V gene: TRBV28
CDR3 DNA: TGTGCCAGCAGTGACAGGGCGAACACCGGGGAGCTGTTTTTT; CDR3 protein: CASSDRANTGELFF; J gene: TRBJ2-2; clone size: -; D gene: -; V gene: TRBV6-1
CDR3 DNA: TGCGCCAGCAGCTTGCGAGCGGGGGGTTCCAATGAGCAGTTCTTC; CDR3 protein: CASSLRAGGSNEQFF; J gene: TRBJ2-1; clone size: -; D gene: TRBD2; V gene: TRBV5-1
CDR3 DNA: TGTGCCAGCAGCTTGGACGGGTTTTATGAAAAACTGTTTTTT; CDR3 protein: CASSLDGFYEKLFF; J gene: TRBJ1-4; clone size: -; D gene: -; V gene: TRBV5-6
CDR3 DNA: TGTGCCAGCAGTCTCTTCCGGTACACCGGGGAGCTGTTTTTT; CDR3 protein: CASSLFRYTGELFF; J gene: TRBJ2-2; clone size: -; D gene: -; V gene: TRBV28
CDR3 DNA: TGTGCCAGCAGCCAAGATGGCCTTCGCTGGGCTTTCTTT; CDR3 protein: CASSQDGLRWAFF; J gene: TRBJ1-1; clone size: -; D gene: -; V gene: TRBV14
CDR3 DNA: TGTGCCAGCAGATCTGACAGGGGTGATTCACCCCTCCACTTT; CDR3 protein: CASRSDRGDSPLHF; J gene: TRBJ1-6; clone size: -; D gene: TRBD1; V gene: TRBV27
CDR3 DNA: TGTGCCAGCAGCCAAGGGGGCAGGGGGAATGGCTACACCTTC; CDR3 protein: CASSQGGRGNGYTF; J gene: TRBJ1-2; clone size: -; D gene: TRBD1; V gene: TRBV14
CDR3 DNA: TGTGCCAGCAGCTTAACAGGGACCTATGGCTACACCTTC; CDR3 protein: CASSLTGTYGYTF; J gene: TRBJ1-2; clone size: -; D gene: -; V gene: TRBV5-5
CDR3 DNA: TGTGCCAGCAGTGAAGATCCGACAGGGAACTATGGCTACACCTTC; CDR3 protein: CASSEDPTGNYGYTF; J gene: TRBJ1-2; clone size: few; D gene: TRBD1; V gene: TRBV6-1
CDR3 DNA: TGTGCCAGCAGCTCCGATAGCTCTGGAAACACCATATATTTT; CDR3 protein: CASSSDSSGNTIYF; J gene: TRBJ1-3; clone size: -; D gene: -; V gene: TRBV11-2
CDR3 DNA: TGTGCCAGTAGTATCCAGGGGATCGGAGAGACCCAGTACTTC; CDR3 protein: CASSIQGIGETQYF; J gene: TRBJ2-5; clone size: -; D gene: -; V gene: TRBV19
CDR3 DNA: TGTGCCAGCAGCTTAGCAGGGGATGGCTCCTACAATGAGCAGTTCTTC; CDR3 protein: CASSLAGDGSYNEQFF; J gene: TRBJ2-1; clone size: -; D gene: -; V gene: TRBV11-3
CDR3 DNA: TGTGCCAGCAGTTACTACGGTAAGCCCCAGCATTTT; CDR3 protein: CASSYYGKPQHF; J gene: TRBJ1-5; clone size: -; D gene: -; V gene: TRBV6-2/TRBV6-3
CDR3 DNA: TGTGCCAGTACACCGGGACAGGCTCTCTCTGGGGCCAACGTCCTGACTTTC; CDR3 protein: CASTPGQALSGANVLTF; J gene: TRBJ2-6; clone size: -; D gene: TRBD1; V gene: TRBV19
CDR3 DNA: TGTGCCGGATCCTTCCGGGACAGGGGTTGGGGCTACACCTTC; CDR3 protein: CAGSFRDRGWGYTF; J gene: TRBJ1-2; clone size: -; D gene: TRBD1; V gene: TRBV6-5
CDR3 DNA: TGTGCCAGCGGGCTAATGAACACTGAAGCTTTCTTT; CDR3 protein: CASGLMNTEAFF; J gene: TRBJ1-1; clone size: -; D gene: -; V gene: TRBV7-6
CDR3 DNA: TGTGCCAGGCTACAGGGGGCGAACTATGGCTACACCTTC; CDR3 protein: CARLQGANYGYTF; J gene: TRBJ1-2; clone size: -; D gene: TRBD1; V gene: TRBV19
CDR3 DNA: TGTGCCAGCAGCAGACAGGGTCCTAACTATGGCTACACCTTC; CDR3 protein: CASSRQGPNYGYTF; J gene: TRBJ1-2; clone size: -; D gene: TRBD1; V gene: TRBV5-6
CDR3 DNA: TGTGCTAGTGGTCTCCTGACAGGGAGGAATTCACCCCTCCACTTT; CDR3 protein: CASGLLTGRNSPLHF; J gene: TRBJ1-6; clone size: -; D gene: TRBD1; V gene: TRBV12-5
CDR3 DNA: TGCGCCAGCAGCCAAGAGTCAGGGGGGCTTATGGGTGAGCAGTTCTTC; CDR3 protein: CASSQESGGLMGEQFF; J gene: TRBJ2-1; clone size: -; D gene: -; V gene: TRBV4-3
CDR3 DNA: TGCGCCAGCAGCTTTTCAACCGGGGAGCTGTTTTTT; CDR3 protein: CASSFSTGELFF; J gene: TRBJ2-2; clone size: once; D gene: -; V gene: TRBV5-1
CDR3 DNA: TGTGCCAGCAGTCTTAACTGGAACACTGAAGCTTTCTTT; CDR3 protein: CASSLNWNTEAFF; J gene: TRBJ1-1; clone size: -; D gene: -; V gene: TRBV28
CDR3 DNA: TGTGCCAGCAGCTTGAACGGGGGCAATGAGCAGTTCTTC; CDR3 protein: CASSLNGGNEQFF; J gene: TRBJ2-1; clone size: -; D gene: -; V gene: TRBV5-6